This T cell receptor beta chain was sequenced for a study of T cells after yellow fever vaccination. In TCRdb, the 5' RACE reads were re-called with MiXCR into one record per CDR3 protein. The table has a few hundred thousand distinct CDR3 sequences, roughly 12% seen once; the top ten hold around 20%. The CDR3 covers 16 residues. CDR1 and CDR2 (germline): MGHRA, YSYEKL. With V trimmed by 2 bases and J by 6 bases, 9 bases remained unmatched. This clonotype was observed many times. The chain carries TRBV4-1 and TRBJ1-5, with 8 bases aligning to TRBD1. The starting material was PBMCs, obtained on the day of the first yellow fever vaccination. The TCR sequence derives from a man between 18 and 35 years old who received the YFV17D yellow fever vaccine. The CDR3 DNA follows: TGCGCCAGCAGCCAACGAATCCGGGACAGGTTTCAGCCCCAGCATTTT. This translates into CASSQRIRDRFQPQHF.